The 6 T cell receptor beta chains below all came from one sample that was sequenced in a study of T cells in Graves' hyperthyroidism and ophthalmopathy (dated by TCRdb to between 2018 and 2021). Libraries were made using multiplex PCR. TCRdb names Illumina HiSeq 2000 as the instrument used. The TCR beta CDR3 regions were amplified from RNA transcripts. The first round of RT-PCR for the TCR CDR3 was performed with the HTBI primer set and the Qiagen OneStep RT-PCR kit. TCRdb itself trimmed the public reads at Q25 with fastp, ran MiXCR and retained productive beta chains. Each entry merges the rows of one CDR3 protein and shows their most common DNA and genes. For this sample there are 300,000 to 400,000 distinct CDR3 sequences; about a fifth appear just once. Clones ranked in the top ten supply about 38% of the sample. Sequenced input: blood. These receptors all stem from a man between 18 and 35 years old with Graves' ophthalmopathy.

The table lists this clonotype with a few counts. CDR3 sequence (DNA): TGCAGCGTTGGGTTTTCGGGAGATCCGGAAGCTTTCTTT. This encodes CSVGFSGDPEAFF. The rearrangement uses TRBV29-1 and TRBJ1-1, with D hard to call. CDR3 size: 13 residues. Trimming removed 4 bases from V and 8 bases from J, with 17 bases in between. Germline CDR1 reads SQVTM; CDR2 reads ANQGSEA.

This chain links TRBV7-8 with TRBJ2-1, with D perhaps matching TRBD2 (6 bases). The CDR3 is made up of 16 amino acids. Deletions cut 1 base from V and 2 bases from J, with 12 bases between. CDR1 and CDR2 from the germline V gene are SGHVS and FQNEAQ. The CDR3 is CASSLEQPGAYNEQFF. The CDR3 bases are TGTGCCAGCAGCTTAGAGCAGCCGGGAGCCTACAATGAGCAGTTCTTC.

This chain joins TRBV11-2 and TRBJ1-1, with D maybe TRBD1 (6 bases). Germline CDR1 is SGHAT and CDR2 is FQNNGV. The CDR3 is made up of 12 amino acids. Trimming took 8 bases from V and 9 from J, leaving 16 bases between them. The CDR3 reads CASDRPPLKAFF. CDR3 coding DNA: TGTGCCAGCGACAGGCCTCCACTGAAAGCTTTCTTT.

The V and J genes are TRBV27 and TRBJ2-7, with D possibly matching TRBD2 (5 bases). The length of the CDR3 is 16 residues. Germline lookup yields CDR1 MNHEY and CDR2 SMNVEV (reference sequence). V shed 5 bases and J shed 2 bases, with 19 bases lying between them. CDR3 in amino acids: CASSPPPTSGPYEQYF. Written as DNA, the CDR3 is TGTGCCAGCAGTCCACCCCCTACGAGCGGTCCCTACGAGCAGTACTTC.

This clonotype was observed a few times. J is TRBJ1-1 and V is TRBV6-1; D remains ambiguous. V was pared by 5 bases and J by 0 bases, with 16 bases between. In germline, CDR1 is MNHNS, CDR2 SASEGT. The length of the CDR3 is 16 residues. The chain's CDR3 is CASSRTTVPLNTEAFF. The CDR3 DNA sequence: TGTGCCAGCAGTCGCACAACAGTACCGTTGAACACTGAAGCTTTCTTT.

This clonotype occurred many times. The chain is built from TRBV7-8 and TRBJ2-4; no definite D call. Trimming shortened V by 5 bases and J by 5 bases, and 7 bases separated the two germline ends. The CDR3 contains 12 residues. The germline CDR1 and CDR2 sequences are SGHVS and FQNEAQ. As DNA, the CDR3 is TGTGCCAGCAGCAAGCTTGAAAACATTCAGTACTTC. Its translation: CASSKLENIQYF.